This T cell receptor (beta chain) was documented in a study of CD8 T cells in Susac syndrome. Sequencing targeted TCR beta in T cells from blood (CD8+ and CD4+). Both CD4+ and CD8+ T cells were negatively isolated, and TEMRA cells underwent FACS enrichment. Trimming stripped 2 bases from V and 4 bases from J, with 5 bases between. The CDR3 contains 11 residues. CDR1 is DFQATT, CDR2 SNEGSKA, per germline (reference sequence). About 0.5 to 1 ug RNA was reverse transcribed with random hexamers. TCRdb used MiXCR to reprocess the immunoSEQ multiplex PCR reads, holding one entry per CDR3 protein. The table has 180,000 or so distinct CDR3 sequences, about 95% seen once.

The sequenced material came from CD4+ T cells from PBMCs. This chain uses TRBV20-1 with TRBJ1-2; D gene uncertain. This TCR was sampled from a human donor in good health. CDR3 nucleotide sequence: TGCAGTGCTAGAAGGCCCTATGGCTACACCTTC. Translated, it gives CSARRPYGYTF.